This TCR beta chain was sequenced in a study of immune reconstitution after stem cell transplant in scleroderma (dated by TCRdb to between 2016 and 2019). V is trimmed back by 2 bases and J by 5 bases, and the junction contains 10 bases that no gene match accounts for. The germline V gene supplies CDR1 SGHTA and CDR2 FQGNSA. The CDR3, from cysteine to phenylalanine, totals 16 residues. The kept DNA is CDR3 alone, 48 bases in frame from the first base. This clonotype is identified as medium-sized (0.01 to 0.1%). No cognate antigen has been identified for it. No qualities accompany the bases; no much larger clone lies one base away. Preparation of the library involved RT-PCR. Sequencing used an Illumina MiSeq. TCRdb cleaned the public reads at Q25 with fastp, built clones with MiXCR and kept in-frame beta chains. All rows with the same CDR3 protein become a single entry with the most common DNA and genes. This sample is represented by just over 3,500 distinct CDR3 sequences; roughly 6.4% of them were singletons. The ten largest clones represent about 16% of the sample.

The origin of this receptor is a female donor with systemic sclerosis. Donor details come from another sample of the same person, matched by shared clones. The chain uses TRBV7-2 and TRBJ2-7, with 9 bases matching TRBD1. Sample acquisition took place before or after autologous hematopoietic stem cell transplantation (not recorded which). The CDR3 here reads CASSLTPGQGFDEQYF. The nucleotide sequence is TGTGCCAGCAGCTTAACTCCGGGACAGGGATTTGACGAGCAGTACTTC. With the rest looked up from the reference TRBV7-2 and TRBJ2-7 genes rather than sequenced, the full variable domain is GAGVSQSPSNKVTEKGKDVELRCDPISGHTALYWYRQSLGQGLEFLIYFQGNSAPDKSGLPSDRFSAERTGGSVSTLTIQRTQQEDSAVYLCASSLTPGQGFDEQYFGPGTRLTVT.